Below are 4 T cell receptor beta chains sequenced from a single sample in a study of T cell repertoires in cytomegalovirus infection. No cognate antigen is known for these TCRs. TCRdb recomputed calls from the reads with MiXCR, one row per CDR3 protein. The table lists about 130,000 distinct CDR3 sequences, under 30% of them singletons. The specimen sequenced was PBMCs, sequenced either directly or after in vitro stimulation (not recorded which). These receptors were obtained from a human donor in good health (CMV status not recorded). Some clones in this sample may be carry-over from other donors' samples.

The genes are TRBV4-2 and TRBJ2-1; 7 positions agree with TRBD1. Losses at the gene ends were 4 bases for V and 5 bases for J; bases not matched to a gene: 14. CDR3 length: 17 residues. CDR1 LGHNA and CDR2 YNFKEQ come from the germline V gene. CDR3 protein: CASSRWGATGINNEQFF. The CDR3 DNA is TGTGCCAGCAGCCGTTGGGGTGCGACAGGGATCAACAATGAGCAGTTCTTC.

This clonotype was counted at least ten times. This chain uses TRBV7-2 with TRBJ1-1, with 11 bases identical to TRBD1. The germline V gene has CDR1 SGHTA and CDR2 FQGNSA. This CDR3 has 13 residues. Trimming cost V 7 bases and J 10 bases; bases outside gene matches: 8. The DNA of the CDR3 is TGTGCCAGCATCAGGGGGACAGGGGGGAGAGCTTTCTTT. Its protein is CASIRGTGGRAFF.

This clonotype was observed a handful of times. DNA for the CDR3: TGTGCCAGCAGTTTGAGGAGGGGGAGCTCCTACGAGCAGTACTTC. It translates to CASSLRRGSSYEQYF. The chain recombines TRBV27 with TRBJ2-7; either TRBD1 or TRBD2 may supply D (6 bases each). From germline, CDR1 is MNHEY and CDR2 SMNVEV (reference sequence). Trimming removed 3 bases at V and 0 bases at J, with 12 bases between. The CDR3 spans 15 residues.

Many counts were recorded for this clonotype. V is TRBV11-2 and J is TRBJ2-3; 12 positions match TRBD2. The J segment lost 0 bases and the V segment lost 4 bases, leaving 2 bases of the junction unmatched. Germline V gene data show CDR1 as SGHAT and CDR2 as FQNNGV. CDR3 size: 16 residues. CDR3 loop: CASSSGLAGSTDTQYF. The CDR3 nucleotides read TGTGCCAGCAGCTCTGGACTAGCGGGAAGCACAGATACGCAGTATTTT.